This T cell receptor beta chain comes out of a study of blood T cells in healthy people across ages. A second PCR of roughly 7 to 11 cycles used a sample-barcoded 5' primer and a J-beta primer mix. TCRdb fed the 5' RACE reads into MiXCR, producing one record per CDR3 protein. The profile covers roughly 1,500,000 distinct CDR3 sequences, with about 43% appearing a single time and less than 8% taken by the ten largest. Notes on the study in general: Estimated diversity across one million T cells was deemed an underestimate.

Of note for this clonotype: Its matching antigen is unknown.

The germline V and J ends were trimmed by 2 bases and 11 bases, with 15 bases remaining between them. The germline V gene has CDR1 MNHEY and CDR2 SVGAGI. The CDR3 totals 13 residues. The genes are TRBV6-5 and TRBJ2-5; D might be TRBD1 (8 bases). The material sequenced was blood. This clonotype was obtained from a woman aged 18-29 years in good health. In nucleotides, the CDR3 is TGTGCCAGCAGTTACGGACAGGGAGGGGATCAGTACTTC. Translating gives CASSYGQGGDQYF.